This T cell receptor (beta chain) is from a study of response to subunit inactivated influenza vaccine. TCRdb fed the RT-PCR reads into MiXCR, producing one record per CDR3 protein. The sample has more than 700,000 distinct CDR3 sequences, approximately 22% seen once; the top ten hold roughly a tenth. The CDR3 runs to 15 residues. Trimming cost V 2 bases and J 4 bases; bases outside gene matches: 3. The germline gives CDR1 SGHDN, CDR2 FVKESK. Study observations and caveats: After each seasonal influenza vaccination, few new T cells are recruited, the authors suggested.

A note on this clonotype: The antigen remains undetermined.

The sample was PBMCs from blood, taken 4 to 6 days after vaccination. V usage is TRBV14 and J usage is TRBJ2-2, with TRBD2 matching 8 bases. This sequence originates from a man aged 45-65 years who received an inactivated influenza vaccine. In nucleotides, the CDR3 is TGTGCCAGCAGCCAAAAGCGGGGGTCCACCGGGGAGCTGTTTTTT. Its protein is CASSQKRGSTGELFF.